A selection of T cell receptor beta chains follows, all from one sample in a study of T cells in Graves' hyperthyroidism and ophthalmopathy. MiXCR, run by TCRdb on the multiplex PCR reads, gives a single entry per CDR3 protein. Of about 420,000 distinct CDR3 sequences in the sample, about 15% were seen once. Material: blood. These receptors were collected from a woman between 18 and 30 years old with Graves' hyperthyroidism. Each CDR3 is given without its conserved first and last residue. The order of the fields is D gene, J gene, clone size, V gene, CDR3 protein. D genes are given only for firm matches. The size entry is marked missing in some rows and otherwise reads once, few, many or a size class.

>TRBD1|TRBJ2-2|many|TRBV28
ASSLSDRGGSGELF
>.|TRBJ2-3|many|TRBV12-5
ASVPGARTDTQY
>TRBD2|TRBJ2-5|many|TRBV13
ASSPEGGRRGETQY
>TRBD1|TRBJ1-2|many|TRBV3-1
ASSQDWKGASMGYT
>.|TRBJ1-2|many|TRBV28
ASSTRAGDYGYT
>.|TRBJ2-7|many|TRBV20-1
SATRQDKGEQY
>TRBD2|TRBJ2-5|many|TRBV28
ASSLFLGLGTETQY
>TRBD1|TRBJ1-5|many|TRBV18
ASSSFLGQGGQPQH
>.|TRBJ1-3|many|TRBV6-5
ASSLREGNTIY
>.|TRBJ1-1|.|TRBV12-5
ASGTNTEAF
>.|TRBJ2-3|many|TRBV6-2/TRBV6-3
ASSTDADTQY
>TRBD2|TRBJ2-5|many|TRBV7-8
ASSLVEGGGLKETQY
>.|TRBJ1-2|.|TRBV2
ASSENREGGYGYT
>.|TRBJ2-5|many|TRBV12-3/TRBV12-4
ASSFSVEGLETQY
>.|TRBJ2-7|many|TRBV5-1
ASSLPGVVGSYEQY
>.|TRBJ1-2|many|TRBV7-9
ASSLEGTGYT
>.|TRBJ1-1|few|TRBV4-1
ASSQDTRGRTEAF
>TRBD2|TRBJ2-3|few|TRBV5-1
ASSGLAGSSADTQY
>TRBD1|TRBJ1-4|few|TRBV5-6
ASSAGTGATNEKLF
>TRBD2|TRBJ2-6|.|TRBV15
ATSRGLAGFSGANVLT
>.|TRBJ2-5|many|TRBV2
ASSRKASTESETQY
>TRBD1|TRBJ1-1|many|TRBV27
ASSKTLTGGGTEAF
>TRBD1|TRBJ2-7|many|TRBV30
AWGTGVSGEQY
>.|TRBJ2-5|many|TRBV11-2
ASSSSRNQETQY
>TRBD1|TRBJ2-4|many|TRBV3-1
ASSQNSQGDIQY